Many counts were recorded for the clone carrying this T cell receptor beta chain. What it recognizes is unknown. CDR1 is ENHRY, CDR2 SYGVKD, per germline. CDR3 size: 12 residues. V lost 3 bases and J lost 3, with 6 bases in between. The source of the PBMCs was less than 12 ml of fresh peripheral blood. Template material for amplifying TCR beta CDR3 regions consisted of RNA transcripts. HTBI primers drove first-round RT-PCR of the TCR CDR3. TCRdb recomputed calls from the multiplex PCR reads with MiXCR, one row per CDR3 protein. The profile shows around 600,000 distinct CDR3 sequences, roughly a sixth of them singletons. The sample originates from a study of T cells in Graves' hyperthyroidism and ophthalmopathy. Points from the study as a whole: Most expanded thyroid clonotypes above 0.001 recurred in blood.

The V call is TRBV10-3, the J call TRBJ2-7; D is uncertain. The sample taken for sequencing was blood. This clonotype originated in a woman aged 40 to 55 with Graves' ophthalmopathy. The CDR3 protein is CAISEGFYEQYF. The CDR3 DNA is TGTGCCATCAGTGAAGGATTCTACGAGCAGTACTTC.